This entry lists 6 T cell receptor beta chains sequenced from one sample in a study of shared clonotypes between healthy human individuals. Clones were sequenced by immunoSEQ multiplex PCR, and TCRdb holds only the in-frame ones, with some missing. Of about 2.4 million clones in the sample, 93% are singletons; the top ten hold 0.36%. Sequences were obtained from naive CD4+ T cells from PBMCs. Documented subset: CD45RA+ positively selected. The source is a man aged 18 to 29 in good health. Some clones in this sample may be carry-over from other donors' samples.

V usage is TRBV27 and J usage is TRBJ1-5; the match to TRBD1 covers 8 bases. With 5 bases clipped from V and 5 bases from J, the junction kept 14 bases outside the gene matches. Germline lookup yields CDR1 MNHEY and CDR2 SMNVEV (reference sequence). The CDR3 consists of 17 residues. In nucleotides, the CDR3 is TGTGCCAGCAGTATTACGCCGACAGGGGAAGGGGATCAGCCCCAGCATTTT. Its protein product is CASSITPTGEGDQPQHF.

The CDR3 DNA sequence: TGTGCCATCCTAACCACCGGGACAGGCCACACAGATACGCAGTATTTT. Residues: CAILTTGTGHTDTQYF. The genes are TRBV10-3 and TRBJ2-3; 8 bases line up with TRBD1. Looked up from germline, CDR1 is ENHRY and CDR2 is SYGVKD. Unmatched junction bases numbered 12, after V lost 8 bases and J lost 2 bases. The length of the CDR3 is 16 residues.

This chain's CDR3 is CASRPTGSQETQYF. The CDR3 DNA reads as TGTGCCAGTAGACCCACAGGTTCCCAAGAGACCCAGTACTTC. The gene calls are TRBV19 and TRBJ2-5, with D perhaps TRBD1 (5 bases). Trimming took 6 bases from V and 1 from J, leaving 12 bases between them. The V gene's germline CDR1 is LNHDA and CDR2 SQIVND (reference sequence). This CDR3 comprises 14 residues.

The chain has TRBV2 and TRBJ1-2, with 7 bases identical to TRBD1. CDR3 length: 12 residues. Unmatched junction bases numbered 6, after V lost 6 bases and J lost 8 bases. Germline V CDR1 and CDR2: SNHLY, FYNNEI. The CDR3 nucleotides read TGTGCCAGCAGCGGACAGGAAAGGGGCTACACCTTC. Its translation is CASSGQERGYTF.

This clone was observed a few times. The rearrangement links TRBV11-2 to TRBJ2-4; 7 nucleotides align to TRBD1. The germline gives CDR1 SGHAT, CDR2 FQNNGV. V shed 3 bases and J 0 bases; nucleotides not matched to a gene: 5. This CDR3 region has 16 residues. The CDR3 DNA reads TGTGCCAGCAGCTTGGGACAGCTACTAGCCAAAAACATTCAGTACTTC. Its protein is CASSLGQLLAKNIQYF.

The chain combines TRBV4-1 with TRBJ2-3, with 7 positions matching TRBD1. Per germline, CDR1 MGHRA and CDR2 YSYEKL. This CDR3 contains 15 residues. V was pared by 2 bases and J by 1 base, with 3 bases of the junction left unmatched. The CDR3 DNA reads as TGCGCCAGCAGCCAATCCGGGACAGGCACAGATACGCAGTATTTT. It is translated as CASSQSGTGTDTQYF.